The 23 T cell receptor beta chains listed next were all sequenced from one sample in a study of cytomegalovirus exposure and HLA in healthy donors. Both 60 Vbeta primers and 13 Jbeta primers went into the PCR. Sequencing was performed with immunoSEQ multiplex PCR; in TCRdb, only in-frame clones are kept and a portion is missing. The profile shows about 130,000 clones, roughly four fifths of them singletons. Material for sequencing was PBMCs. These receptors all come from a woman aged 60-75 years in good health and CMV-seronegative.

V usage is TRBV28 and J usage is TRBJ2-7; D may be TRBD2 (6 bases). Germline lookup yields CDR1 MDHEN and CDR2 SYDVKM. Trimming pared 8 bases from V and 9 bases from J, leaving 14 bases between. The CDR3 length is 11 residues. CDR3 loop: CASGQVGGQYF. CDR3 coding DNA: TGTGCCAGCGGCCAGGTGGGGGGGCAGTACTTC.

Worth noting for this clone: The identical CDR3 is also encoded by other nucleotide sequences in the sample. The V and J genes are TRBV18 and TRBJ1-5, with 8 nucleotides matching TRBD1. Germline V gene lookup returns CDR1 KGHSH and CDR2 LQKENI. V gave up 3 bases and J gave up 4 bases; unmatched junction bases: 2. The CDR3 loop spans 14 amino acids. CDR3 amino acids: CASSPDRGNQPQHF. CDR3 in DNA: TGTGCCAGCTCACCCGACAGGGGTAATCAGCCCCAGCATTTT.

DNA of the CDR3: TGTGCCAGCAGTACCAGGTTCTCCATCCTCGGGACAGCCTACAATGAGCAGTTCTTC. It is translated as CASSTRFSILGTAYNEQFF. V usage is TRBV28 and J usage is TRBJ2-1; 7 bases fit TRBD1. Trimming took 5 bases from V and 2 from J; bases not matched to a gene: 18. The CDR3 loop spans 19 amino acids. The germline V gene encodes CDR1 MDHEN and CDR2 SYDVKM.

V is TRBV5-4 and J is TRBJ2-7; D gene uncertain. The V end lost 0 bases, the J end lost 0 bases, and 7 bases lay between the germline ends. The CDR3 runs 14 residues. Germline V gene sequence: CDR1 SGHNT, CDR2 YYREEE (reference sequence). In DNA form, the CDR3 reads TGTGCCAGCAGCTTGGGTCGTTCCTCCTACGAGCAGTACTTC. This sequence encodes CASSLGRSSYEQYF.

This chain's CDR3 is CASSYGRASYEQYF. CDR3 nucleotide sequence: TGTGCCAGCAGTTACGGGAGGGCCTCCTACGAGCAGTACTTC. This chain connects TRBV13 to TRBJ2-7; 8 bases fit TRBD2. J lost 0 bases, V lost 6 bases, and 4 bases had no gene match. The CDR3 consists of 14 residues. The germline CDR1 and CDR2 sequences are PRHDT and FYEKMQ (reference sequence).

With regard to this clone: Other DNA sequences in the same sample also yield this CDR3. V gene TRBV27 combines with J gene TRBJ2-7; 9 positions agree with TRBD1. V dropped 8 bases and J dropped 5; count of bases not matched to a gene: 16. Germline CDR1 MNHEY, CDR2 SMNVEV (reference sequence). This CDR3 has 16 residues. The CDR3 region has the DNA TGTGCCAGCCGAAACTCTGGGACAGGGAGGACCCACGAGCAGTACTTC. The encoded protein is CASRNSGTGRTHEQYF.

Note on this clone: The CDR3 end shows no conserved phenylalanine or tryptophan, and so a read error is likely. It is unclear where the CDR3 begins or ends on the DNA, so no DNA is shown, and the CDR3 is as TCRdb lists it. The chain links TRBV28 to TRBJ2-3; TRBD2 was called by the table and not checked on the DNA. The germline gives CDR1 MDHEN, CDR2 SYDVKM. Termini included, the CDR3 measures 14 amino acids. The CDR3 region is CASSPHPEMGGGTL.

The J gene is TRBJ1-4, the V gene TRBV6-5; TRBD1 matches at 7 bases. The ends lost 5 bases at V and 3 bases at J; junction bases unmatched: 6. Germline V gene data show CDR1 as MNHEY and CDR2 as SVGAGI. This CDR3 is built from 15 residues. The CDR3 DNA follows: TGTGCCAGCAGTGCGGACAGGCCCCCTAATGAAAAACTGTTTTTT. It translates to CASSADRPPNEKLFF.

The rearrangement links TRBV5-1 to TRBJ1-5, with D unresolved. Trimming stripped 0 bases from V and 1 base from J, with 5 bases between. Germline V gene data show CDR1 as SGHRS and CDR2 as YFSETQ. CDR3 length: 14 amino acids. CDR3: CASSLDVSNQPQHF. CDR3 nucleotide sequence: TGCGCCAGCAGCTTGGATGTAAGCAATCAGCCCCAGCATTTT. Based on the CDR3 plus reference TRBV5-1 and TRBJ1-5, the full variable domain is KAGVTQTPRYLIKTRGQQVTLSCSPISGHRSVSWYQQTPGQGLQFLFEYFSETQRNKGNFPGRFSGRQFSNSRSEMNVSTLELGDSALYLCASSLDVSNQPQHFGDGTRLSIL.

This chain connects TRBV12-5 to TRBJ2-2; 9 bases fit TRBD2. CDR3 size: 14 residues. Germline values: CDR1 LGHNT, CDR2 FRNRAP. The J segment lost 7 bases and the V segment lost 5 bases, leaving 5 bases of the junction unmatched. CDR3 amino acids: CASGLGGRDGELFF. In DNA form, the CDR3 reads TGTGCTAGTGGTCTGGGCGGGAGGGACGGGGAGCTGTTTTTT.

As regards this clone: A junction boundary mismatches the germline segment, possibly from a read error. The chain is built from TRBV5-1 and TRBJ2-1; 11 positions agree with TRBD2. Germline CDR1 reads SGHRS; CDR2 reads YFSETQ. The CDR3 sequence is 14 residues long. The CDR3: CASNLVAGGFEQFF. DNA for the CDR3: TGCGCCAGCAACTTGGTAGCGGGAGGGTTTGAGCAGTTCTTC. The variable domain in full, with the rest retrieved from reference TRBV5-1 and TRBJ2-1, is KAGVTQTPRYLIKTRGQQVTLSCSPISGHRSVSWYQQTPGQGLQFLFEYFSETQRNKGNFPGRFSGRQFSNSRSEMNVSTLELGDSALYLCASNLVAGGFEQFFGPGTRLTVL.

For this clone: This CDR3 fails to terminate in the conserved phenylalanine or tryptophan, so it likely reflects a read error. The chain is built from TRBV7-9 and TRBJ1-1; D not resolved. The germline V gene encodes CDR1 SEHNR and CDR2 FQNEAQ (reference sequence). The CDR3 has 15 amino acids. Trimming stripped 0 bases from V and 0 bases from J, with 8 bases between. The CDR3 DNA reads TGTGCCAGCAGCTTAGCGAACAGAATGAACACTGAAGCTTTCCTT. This gives the protein CASSLANRMNTEAFL.

This chain uses TRBV7-2 with TRBJ2-7, with a possible D match to TRBD1 (5 bases). CDR1 is SGHTA and CDR2 is FQGNSA in the germline V gene. This CDR3 has 15 amino acids. V lost 3 bases, J lost 0 bases, and 12 bases lay in between. The CDR3, as DNA: TGTGCCAGCAGCTTCTTGACAGAAAGCTCCTACGAGCAGTACTTC. Translated, it gives CASSFLTESSYEQYF.

The CDR3 here is CASSFSGTPQETQYF. The CDR3 bases are TGTGCCAGCAGCTTTAGCGGGACCCCCCAAGAGACCCAGTACTTC. The V gene is TRBV9, the J gene TRBJ2-5, with 8 bases aligning to TRBD2. V lost 4 bases, J lost 1 base, and 6 bases stayed unmatched. The CDR3 length is 15 residues. Germline CDR1 SGDLS, CDR2 YYNGEE. Full variable domain (outside the CDR3, taken from reference TRBV9 and TRBJ2-5): DSGVTQTPKHLITATGQRVTLRCSPRSGDLSVYWYQQSLDQGLQFLIQYYNGEERAKGNILERFSAQQFPDLHSELNLSSLELGDSALYFCASSFSGTPQETQYFGPGTRLLVL.

The chain couples TRBV5-1 to TRBJ2-3, with 9 bases matching TRBD2. There are 14 residues in the CDR3. Trimming cost V 4 bases and J 4 bases; bases outside gene matches: 4. CDR1 SGHRS and CDR2 YFSETQ come from the germline V gene. CDR3 sequence reads: CASSRGGAADTQYF. CDR3 nucleotides: TGCGCCAGCAGCCGCGGGGGGGCCGCAGATACGCAGTATTTT.

The chain links TRBV11-2 to TRBJ2-7, with 8 bases aligning to TRBD1. The J segment lost 2 bases and the V segment lost 4 bases, leaving 7 bases of the junction unmatched. The CDR3 spans 15 residues. CDR1 is SGHAT, CDR2 FQNNGV, per germline. CDR3 coding DNA: TGTGCCAGCAGCTCTCCGGGACAGGCGACCTACGAGCAGTACTTC. It yields the protein CASSSPGQATYEQYF. Full variable domain (missing parts from reference TRBV11-2 and TRBJ2-7): EAGVAQSPRYKIIEKRQSVAFWCNPISGHATLYWYQQILGQGPKLLIQFQNNGVVDDSQLPKDRFSAERLKGVDSTLKIQPAKLEDSAVYLCASSSPGQATYEQYFGPGTRLTVT.

In this sample, this clone turned up a few times. The CDR3 DNA sequence: TGTGCCAGCAGCCAAAGACTAGCCTCTGGGGGGGATGAGCAGTTCTTC. Its protein product is CASSQRLASGGDEQFF. V usage is TRBV4-2 and J usage is TRBJ2-1; TRBD2 matches at 7 bases. The CDR3 is 16 residues long. V shed 2 bases, J shed 8 bases, and the junction held 12 bases outside the gene matches. Germline loops: CDR1 LGHNA, CDR2 YNFKEQ.

This clone has only a few counts. The chain uses TRBV6-5 and TRBJ2-7; a weak D match, TRBD1 (6 bases). Germline values: CDR1 MNHEY, CDR2 SVGAGI. The V and J ends lost 2 bases and 4 bases respectively, with 9 bases between them. CDR3 length equals 13 residues. The CDR3 region is CASSYPQGYEQYF. CDR3 DNA: TGTGCCAGCAGTTACCCACAGGGATACGAGCAGTACTTC.

The genes are TRBV7-3 and TRBJ2-5; 7 bases line up with TRBD1. This CDR3 comprises 16 residues. Germline trimming cut 4 bases from V and 6 bases from J; bases unmatched to any gene: 14. Germline-derived CDR1 and CDR2 are SGHTA and FQGTGA. CDR3 nucleotides: TGTGCCAGCAGCTCCCCTTCTAGTCACAGGGGAAAGACCCAGTACTTC. Protein: CASSSPSSHRGKTQYF.

This clone turned up a few times. The chain's CDR3 is CASMGAEAYEQYF. CDR3 nucleotide sequence: TGTGCCAGCATGGGGGCGGAAGCCTACGAGCAGTACTTC. The gene calls are TRBV28 and TRBJ2-7; tentative D call: TRBD1 (6 bases). V lost 7 bases and J 2 bases, leaving 12 bases between the germline ends. This CDR3 region has 13 residues. Looked up from germline, CDR1 is MDHEN and CDR2 is SYDVKM.

There are a few counts of this clone. The chain recombines TRBV2 with TRBJ1-5, with 8 nucleotides matching TRBD1. Germline V gene data show CDR1 as SNHLY and CDR2 as FYNNEI. With 4 bases clipped from V and 3 bases from J, the junction kept 2 bases outside the gene matches. The CDR3 totals 14 residues. The CDR3 here is CASSGQGHNQPQHF. CDR3 DNA sequence: TGTGCCAGCAGTGGACAGGGGCACAATCAGCCCCAGCATTTT.

This clone was counted a single time. This sequence joins TRBV7-9 and TRBJ1-5, with 9 bases fitting TRBD1. Losses at the gene ends were 5 bases for V and 5 bases for J; bases not matched to a gene: 4. The CDR3 is 14 residues long. Germline V gene sequence: CDR1 SEHNR, CDR2 FQNEAQ (reference sequence). CDR3 sequence (DNA): TGTGCCAGCAGCATCGACAGGGGGGATCAGCCCCAGCATTTT. Its translation: CASSIDRGDQPQHF.

This clone was observed once. V and J are TRBV6-5 and TRBJ2-1; D is possibly TRBD2 (7 bases). The CDR3 spans 15 residues. The germline V gene encodes CDR1 MNHEY and CDR2 SVGAGI. Between the trimmed V and J ends, which lost 2 bases and 9 bases, there was a span of 17 bases. CDR3 bases: TGTGCCAGCAGTTACGGCAGGGGAGGGGGGATTGAGCAGTTCTTC. Residues: CASSYGRGGGIEQFF.